This T cell receptor beta chain was sequenced for a study of spatial heterogeneity in lung cancer. Study observations and caveats: There were more appearances of ubiquitous expanded tumor TCRs in blood at resection than at follow-up.

Every TCR cDNA molecule carried a tag that served as a unique molecular identifier. TCRdb fed the 5' RACE reads into MiXCR, producing one record per CDR3 protein. The top ten hold more than 35% of the sample, which has 10,000 to 15,000 distinct CDR3 sequences, around 15% seen once. This clonotype was recorded at least ten times. What it binds is not known. Germline CDR1 LNHNV, CDR2 YYDKDF (reference sequence). Trimming shortened V by 0 bases and J by 10 bases, and 16 bases separated the two germline ends. This CDR3 spans 16 amino acids. The time point denotes: sample taken at primary tumor resection. Sequencing covered unsorted whole RNA taken from tumor, nontumor lung or frozen PBMC. The donor group consisted of over 60 patients who had untreated, early-stage non-small cell lung cancer.

The sequence derives from a male donor with early-stage non-small cell lung cancer. The sample was PBMCs, taken at surgery. The gene calls are TRBV15 and TRBJ1-6; D remains ambiguous. In DNA form, the CDR3 reads TGTGCCACCAGCAGAGATTCGGGCGCCGAGGGCTCACCCCTCCACTTT. It encodes CATSRDSGAEGSPLHF.